The T cell receptor (beta chain) described here comes from a study of siplizumab effects on memory and regulatory T cells. The assay was immunoSEQ multiplex PCR, and TCRdb's table has in-frame clones only and misses some. The sample gives 80,000 to 95,000 clones, 95% of which show up once; approximately 18% is in the top ten. Sample: CD8+ T cells sorted from blood. The receptor comes from a human donor in good health.

CDR3 protein: CASSDGLAAFNEQYF. CDR3 bases: TGTGCCAGCAGTGACGGACTAGCGGCATTTAACGAGCAGTACTTC. The rearrangement joins TRBV2 to TRBJ2-7, with TRBD2 matching over 10 bases. Looked up from germline, CDR1 is SNHLY and CDR2 is FYNNEI. J gave up 5 bases and V 3 bases, and 7 bases lay outside the gene matches. The length of the CDR3 is 15 residues.